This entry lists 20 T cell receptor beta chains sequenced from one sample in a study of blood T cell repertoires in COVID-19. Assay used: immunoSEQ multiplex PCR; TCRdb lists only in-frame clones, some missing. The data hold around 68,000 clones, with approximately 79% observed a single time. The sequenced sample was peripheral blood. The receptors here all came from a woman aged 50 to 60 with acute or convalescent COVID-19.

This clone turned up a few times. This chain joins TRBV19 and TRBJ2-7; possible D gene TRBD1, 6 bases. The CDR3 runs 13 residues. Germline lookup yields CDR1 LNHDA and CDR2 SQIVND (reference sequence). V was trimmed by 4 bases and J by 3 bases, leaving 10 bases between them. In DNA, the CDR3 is TGTGCCAGTAGTACGCAGGGGAACTACGAGCAGTACTTC. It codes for CASSTQGNYEQYF.

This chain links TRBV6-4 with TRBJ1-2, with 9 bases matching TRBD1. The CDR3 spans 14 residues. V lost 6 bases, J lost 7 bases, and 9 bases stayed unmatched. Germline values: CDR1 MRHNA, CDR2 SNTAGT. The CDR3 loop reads CASRGDRAGGGYTF. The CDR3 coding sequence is TGTGCCAGCAGAGGGGACAGGGCTGGAGGTGGCTACACCTTC.

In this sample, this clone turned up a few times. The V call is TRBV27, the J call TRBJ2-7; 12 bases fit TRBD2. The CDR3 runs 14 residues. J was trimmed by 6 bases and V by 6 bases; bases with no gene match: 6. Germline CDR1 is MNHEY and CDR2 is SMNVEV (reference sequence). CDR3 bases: TGTGCCAGCAGAACACTAGCGGGAGGTACCGAGCAGTACTTC. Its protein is CASRTLAGGTEQYF.

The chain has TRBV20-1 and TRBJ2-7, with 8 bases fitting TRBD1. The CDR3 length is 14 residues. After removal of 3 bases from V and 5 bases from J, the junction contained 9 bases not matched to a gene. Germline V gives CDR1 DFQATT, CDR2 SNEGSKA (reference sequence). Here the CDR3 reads CSASIWDRRDEQYF. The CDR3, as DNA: TGCAGTGCTAGTATTTGGGACAGGCGAGACGAGCAGTACTTC.

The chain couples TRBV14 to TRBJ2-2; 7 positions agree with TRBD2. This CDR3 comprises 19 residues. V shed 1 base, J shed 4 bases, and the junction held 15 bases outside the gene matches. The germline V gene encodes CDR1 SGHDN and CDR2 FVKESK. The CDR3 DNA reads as TGTGCCAGCAGCCAAGTGCCGGCATGGCGGGAGTGGGGCACCGGGGAGCTGTTTTTT. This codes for CASSQVPAWREWGTGELFF.

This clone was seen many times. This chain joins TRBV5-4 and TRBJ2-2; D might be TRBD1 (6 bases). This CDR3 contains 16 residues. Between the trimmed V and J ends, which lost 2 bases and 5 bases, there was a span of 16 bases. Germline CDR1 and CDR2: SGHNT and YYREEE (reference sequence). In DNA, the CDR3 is TGTGCCAGCAGCTTCTATGACAGGAGAGAAACCGGGGAGCTGTTTTTT. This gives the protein CASSFYDRRETGELFF. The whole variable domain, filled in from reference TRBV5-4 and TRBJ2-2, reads ETGVTQSPTHLIKTRGQQVTLRCSSQSGHNTVSWYQQALGQGPQFIFQYYREEENGRGNFPPRFSGLQFPNYSSELNVNALELDDSALYLCASSFYDRRETGELFFGEGSRLTVL.

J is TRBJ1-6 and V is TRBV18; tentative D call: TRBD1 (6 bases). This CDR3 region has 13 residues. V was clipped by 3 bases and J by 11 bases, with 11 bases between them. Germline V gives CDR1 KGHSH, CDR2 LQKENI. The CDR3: CASSPAGEAPLHF. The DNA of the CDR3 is TGTGCCAGCTCACCCGCAGGGGAAGCACCCCTCCACTTT.

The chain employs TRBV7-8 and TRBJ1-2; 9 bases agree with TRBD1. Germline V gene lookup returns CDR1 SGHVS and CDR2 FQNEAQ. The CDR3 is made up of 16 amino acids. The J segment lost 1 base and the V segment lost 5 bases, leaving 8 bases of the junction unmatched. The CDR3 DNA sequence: TGTGCCAGCAGCCTGACACAGGGGGCGGATAACTATGGCTACACCTTC. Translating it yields CASSLTQGADNYGYTF.

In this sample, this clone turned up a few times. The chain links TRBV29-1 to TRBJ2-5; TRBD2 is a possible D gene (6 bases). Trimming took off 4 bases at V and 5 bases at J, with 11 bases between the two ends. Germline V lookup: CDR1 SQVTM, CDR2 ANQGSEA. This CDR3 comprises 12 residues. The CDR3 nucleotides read TGCAGCGTTGGGGGACTGGGGGAGACCCAGTACTTC. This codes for CSVGGLGETQYF. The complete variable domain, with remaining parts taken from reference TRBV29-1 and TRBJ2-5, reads SAVISQKPSRDICQRGTSLTIQCQVDSQVTMMFWYRQQPGQSLTLIATANQGSEATYESGFVIDKFPISRPNLTFSTLTVSNMSPEDSSIYLCSVGGLGETQYFGPGTRLLVL.

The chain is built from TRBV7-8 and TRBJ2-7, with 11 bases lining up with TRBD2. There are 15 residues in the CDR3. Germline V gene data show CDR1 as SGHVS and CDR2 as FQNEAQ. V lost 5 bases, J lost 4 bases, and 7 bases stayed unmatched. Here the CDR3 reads CASSPPTSGVYEQYF. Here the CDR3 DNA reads TGTGCCAGCAGCCCTCCGACTAGCGGGGTTTACGAGCAGTACTTC. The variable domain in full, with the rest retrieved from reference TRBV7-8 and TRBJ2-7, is GAGVSQSPRYKVAKRGQDVALRCDPISGHVSLFWYQQALGQGPEFLTYFQNEAQLDKSGLPSDRFFAERPEGSVSTLKIQRTQQEDSAVYLCASSPPTSGVYEQYFGPGTRLTVT.

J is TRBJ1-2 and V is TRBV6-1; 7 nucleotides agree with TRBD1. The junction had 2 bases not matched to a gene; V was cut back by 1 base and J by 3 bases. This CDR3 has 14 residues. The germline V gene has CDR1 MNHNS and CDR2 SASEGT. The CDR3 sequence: CASSEEGGDYGYTF. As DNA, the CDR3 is TGTGCCAGCAGTGAAGAAGGGGGCGACTATGGCTACACCTTC.

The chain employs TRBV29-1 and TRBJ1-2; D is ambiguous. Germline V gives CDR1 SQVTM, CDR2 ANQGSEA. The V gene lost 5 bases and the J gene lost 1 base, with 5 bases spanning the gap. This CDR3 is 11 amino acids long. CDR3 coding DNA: TGCAGCGTTCAGGATAACTATGGCTACACCTTC. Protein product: CSVQDNYGYTF. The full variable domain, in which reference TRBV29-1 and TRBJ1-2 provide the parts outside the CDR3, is SAVISQKPSRDICQRGTSLTIQCQVDSQVTMMFWYRQQPGQSLTLIATANQGSEATYESGFVIDKFPISRPNLTFSTLTVSNMSPEDSSIYLCSVQDNYGYTFGSGTRLTVV.

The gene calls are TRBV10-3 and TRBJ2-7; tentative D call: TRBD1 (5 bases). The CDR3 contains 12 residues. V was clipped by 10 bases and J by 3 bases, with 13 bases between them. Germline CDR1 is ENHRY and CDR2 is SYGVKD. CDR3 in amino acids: CATTLDNYEQYF. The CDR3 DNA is TGTGCCACGACCCTGGACAACTACGAGCAGTACTTC.

The CDR3 bases are TGTGCCAGCAGTTTAAGAGGTGGGCAGGGGGTCTATGGCTACACCTTC. It specifies CASSLRGGQGVYGYTF. This chain joins TRBV28 and TRBJ1-2; 7 positions match TRBD1. Germline CDR1 and CDR2: MDHEN and SYDVKM. Trimming at V came to 2 bases and at J to 4 bases, leaving 10 bases not matched to a gene. This CDR3 spans 16 amino acids.

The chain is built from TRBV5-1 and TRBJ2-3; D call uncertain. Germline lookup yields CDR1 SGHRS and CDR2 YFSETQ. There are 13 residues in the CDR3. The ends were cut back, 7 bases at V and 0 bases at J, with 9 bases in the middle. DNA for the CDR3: TGCGCCAGCGAGGAATCTAGCACAGATACGCAGTATTTT. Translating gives CASEESSTDTQYF.

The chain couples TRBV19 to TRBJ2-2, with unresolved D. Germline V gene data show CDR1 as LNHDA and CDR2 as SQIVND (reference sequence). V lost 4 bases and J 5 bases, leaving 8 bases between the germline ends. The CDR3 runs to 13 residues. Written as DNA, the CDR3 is TGTGCCAGTAGTAATCTAGGTACCGGGGAGCTGTTTTTT. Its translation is CASSNLGTGELFF.

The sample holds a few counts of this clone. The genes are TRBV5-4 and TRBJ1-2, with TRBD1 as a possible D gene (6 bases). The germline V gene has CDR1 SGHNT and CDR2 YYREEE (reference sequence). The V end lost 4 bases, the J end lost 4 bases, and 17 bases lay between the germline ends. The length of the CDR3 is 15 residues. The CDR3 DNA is TGTGCCAGCAGCGAGTCCACAGGGACCGCCTATGGCTACACCTTC. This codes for CASSESTGTAYGYTF.

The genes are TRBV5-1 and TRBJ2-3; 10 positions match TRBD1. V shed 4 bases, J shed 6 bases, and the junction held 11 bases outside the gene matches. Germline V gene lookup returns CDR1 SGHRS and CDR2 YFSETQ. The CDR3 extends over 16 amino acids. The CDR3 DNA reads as TGCGCCAGCAGCCCGAGGGGGACAGGGGTCGGGGATACGCAGTATTTT. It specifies CASSPRGTGVGDTQYF.

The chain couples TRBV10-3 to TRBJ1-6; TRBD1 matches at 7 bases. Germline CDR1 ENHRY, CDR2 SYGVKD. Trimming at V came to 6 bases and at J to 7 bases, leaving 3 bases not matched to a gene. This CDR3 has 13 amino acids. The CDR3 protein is CAIRDRDNSPLHF. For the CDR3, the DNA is TGTGCCATCAGAGACAGGGACAATTCACCCCTCCACTTT.

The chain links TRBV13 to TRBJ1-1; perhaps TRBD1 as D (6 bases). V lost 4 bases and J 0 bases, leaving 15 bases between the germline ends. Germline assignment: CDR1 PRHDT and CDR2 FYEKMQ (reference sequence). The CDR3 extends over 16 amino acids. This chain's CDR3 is CASSSSGGRLNTEAFF. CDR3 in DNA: TGTGCCAGCAGCTCTTCCGGGGGGCGGCTGAACACTGAAGCTTTCTTT.